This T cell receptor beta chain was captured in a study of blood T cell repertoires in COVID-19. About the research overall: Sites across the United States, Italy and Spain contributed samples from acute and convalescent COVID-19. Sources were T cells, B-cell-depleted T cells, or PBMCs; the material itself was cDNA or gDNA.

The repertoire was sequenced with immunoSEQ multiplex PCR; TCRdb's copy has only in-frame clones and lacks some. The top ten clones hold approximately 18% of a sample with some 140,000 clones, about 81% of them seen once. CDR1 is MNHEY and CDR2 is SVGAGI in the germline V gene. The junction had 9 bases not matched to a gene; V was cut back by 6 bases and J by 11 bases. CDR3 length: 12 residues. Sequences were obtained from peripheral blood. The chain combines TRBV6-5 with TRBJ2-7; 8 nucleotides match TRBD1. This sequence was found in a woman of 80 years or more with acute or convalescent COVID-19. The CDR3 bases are TGTGCCAGCAGCCTTAAAGGACAGGGAGAGTACTTC. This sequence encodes CASSLKGQGEYF.